The sequence of this T cell receptor beta chain was determined in a study of CD8+ T cells in alopecia areata. cDNA prepared by RNA extraction and subsequent reverse transcription served as the template for sequencing. Sequencing used immunoSEQ multiplex PCR; TCRdb keeps in-frame clones, though not all of them. Among 180,000 or so clones listed, 58% were seen once. For this clone: Its antigen is unknown.

The treatment is: oral pan-JAK inhibitor, 5-10 mg twice daily. Study results and limitations: Scalp sequencing captures resident alphabeta T cells of normal skin too. Within the top 100, expanded CD8+ clones significantly decreased with tofacitinib, as did scalp clonality. In scalp and blood during tofacitinib, many expanded lesional clones persisted.

Specimen: CD4+ T cells sorted from blood, collected at roughly week 55, from a patient treated with tofacitinib. This TCR came from a human donor with alopecia areata.

The CDR3 sequence is CASHPRGQSYNEQFF. In nucleotides, the CDR3 is TGTGCCAGTCATCCGCGGGGACAGTCCTACAATGAGCAGTTCTTC. This chain connects TRBV19 to TRBJ2-1; weak D call: TRBD1 (7 bases). Looked up from germline, CDR1 is LNHDA and CDR2 is SQIVND (reference sequence). V was pared by 8 bases and J by 1 base, with 15 bases between. This CDR3 contains 15 residues.